Listed below are T cell receptor beta chains from one sample, sequenced in a study of metastatic and nonmetastatic thyroid tumors. TCRdb re-called the PCR reads with MiXCR. Here the sample spans 30,000 to 45,000 clones, 15% to 20% being singletons. Specimen: blood. All receptors derive from a female donor with papillary thyroid cancer or a benign thyroid nodule (not recorded which). Some clones in this sample may be carry-over from other donors' samples. Both conserved end residues are trimmed from each CDR3. The D gene is left open where the match is weak.

CDR3: ASRLGSDEQF
J: TRBJ2-1
D: .
V: TRBV6-2/TRBV6-3

CDR3: SARGVRAVTADSYEQY
J: TRBJ2-7
D: .
V: TRBV20-1

CDR3: ASSPGAGSREQY
J: TRBJ2-7
D: .
V: TRBV11-3

CDR3: ASGDRGREYEQY
J: TRBJ2-7
D: TRBD1
V: TRBV6-1

CDR3: SAKTGRGGPQH
J: TRBJ1-5
D: .
V: TRBV20-1

CDR3: SDSRARDEQY
J: TRBJ2-7
D: .
V: TRBV20-1

CDR3: ASSQSASGTGYEQF
J: TRBJ2-1
D: TRBD1
V: TRBV4-1

CDR3: ATRGVTDTQY
J: TRBJ2-3
D: .
V: TRBV6-1

CDR3: ASSFRFNEQF
J: TRBJ2-1
D: .
V: TRBV28

CDR3: ASSDPGVGSEQF
J: TRBJ2-1
D: .
V: TRBV25-1

CDR3: ASSLEGIQNIQY
J: TRBJ2-4
D: .
V: TRBV5-1

CDR3: SSILMETQY
J: TRBJ2-5
D: .
V: TRBV7-2

CDR3: STGPTERMNTEAF
J: TRBJ1-1
D: .
V: TRBV20-1

CDR3: ASTPRGSSYNEQF
J: TRBJ2-1
D: .
V: TRBV25-1

CDR3: AWSPGRRETQY
J: TRBJ2-5
D: .
V: TRBV30

CDR3: ASSLDPSNNEQF
J: TRBJ2-1
D: .
V: TRBV11-3

CDR3: ASSLGDRWPDTQY
J: TRBJ2-3
D: .
V: TRBV11-1

CDR3: ASSSSRDRGGEQF
J: TRBJ2-1
D: TRBD1
V: TRBV7-8

CDR3: ASSSRRGFGYEQY
J: TRBJ2-7
D: .
V: TRBV28

CDR3: SVAGTSGTNTGELF
J: TRBJ2-2
D: TRBD2
V: TRBV29-1

CDR3: ASIAGYRHEQF
J: TRBJ2-1
D: .
V: TRBV19

CDR3: SVEGKANSGNTIY
J: TRBJ1-3
D: .
V: TRBV29-1

CDR3: ASWYGLYQPQH
J: TRBJ1-5
D: .
V: TRBV6-1